The clone carrying this T cell receptor (beta chain) was seen repeatedly, ten times or more. What it binds is unknown. Patients selected for sequencing had displayed CD8+CD57+ cell expansion by flow cytometry. This entry comes from a study of CD8+CD57+ T cells in acquired aplastic anemia. Study results and caveats: Researchers report that 25 to 35 CD8+ CDR3 sequences appeared in both patients and controls.

TCR beta VDJ and CDR3 were profiled, and genomic DNA was the template. One entry per CDR3 protein, called by TCRdb with MiXCR from the reads. Among about 180,000 distinct CDR3 sequences listed, more than 45% were seen once. There are 15 residues in the CDR3. CDR1 and CDR2 from the germline V gene are KGHSH and LQKENI. Trimming at V came to 3 bases and at J to 7 bases, leaving 6 bases not matched to a gene. The clonotype was recovered from a human donor with aplastic anemia. This chain uses TRBV18 with TRBJ1-6; 7 positions agree with TRBD1. The sample taken for sequencing was sorted CD4+, CD8+, or CD8+CD57+ T cells (not recorded which) from PBMCs. This chain's CDR3 is CASSPGQVDNSPLHF. In DNA, the CDR3 is TGTGCCAGCTCACCTGGACAGGTTGACAATTCACCCCTCCACTTT.